These 13 T cell receptor beta chains were all obtained from the same sample, sequenced in a study of blood T cells in healthy people across ages. The authors ran a second PCR of roughly 6 to 11 cycles using a sample-barcoded 5' primer and a J-beta primer mix. One entry per CDR3 protein, called by TCRdb with MiXCR from the 5' RACE reads. The repertoire holds about 970,000 distinct CDR3 sequences, about 51% seen once, with around 21% in the top ten. What was sequenced was blood. Source of these receptors: an older woman in good health.

The chain joins TRBV9 to TRBJ2-5; D is unclear. Germline CDR1 and CDR2: SGDLS and YYNGEE. V dropped 3 bases and J dropped 2 bases, with 8 bases sitting between them. The CDR3 runs 13 residues. The CDR3 spells CASSDPPQETQYF. CDR3 bases: TGTGCCAGCAGCGACCCCCCGCAAGAGACCCAGTACTTC.

This clonotype was found many times. The genes are TRBV4-1 and TRBJ1-2; D gene unclear. V lost 0 bases to trimming and J lost 0 bases, with 17 bases between them. This CDR3 is 18 amino acids long. From germline, CDR1 is MGHRA and CDR2 YSYEKL. The CDR3 DNA sequence: TGCGCCAGCAGCCAAGATATGGAACAGCCGATAGCTAACTATGGCTACACCTTC. It codes for CASSQDMEQPIANYGYTF.

The J gene is TRBJ2-1, the V gene TRBV7-9; D is ambiguous. Germline CDR1 and CDR2: SEHNR and FQNEAQ (reference sequence). The length of the CDR3 is 15 residues. Deletions cut 6 bases from V and 6 bases from J, with 18 bases between. CDR3 loop: CASSTGRASRNEQFF. The CDR3 DNA sequence: TGTGCCAGCAGTACTGGACGAGCTTCTCGCAATGAGCAGTTCTTC.

The CDR3 DNA follows: TGTGCCAGCAGCTTCCGGGACAGTAACGTCCCTAGCTCCTACGAGCAGTACTTC. Translated: CASSFRDSNVPSSYEQYF. This sequence joins TRBV5-5 and TRBJ2-7; 7 bases line up with TRBD1. CDR1 SGHKS and CDR2 YYEKEE come from the germline V gene (reference sequence). The V segment lost 2 bases and the J segment 0 bases; nucleotides outside the gene matches: 14. The CDR3 covers 18 residues.

Only a few counts were recorded for this clonotype. The chain combines TRBV20-1 with TRBJ2-3; 8 bases line up with TRBD2. This CDR3 comprises 16 residues. J lost 3 bases, V lost 2 bases, and 10 bases had no gene match. Looked up from germline, CDR1 is DFQATT and CDR2 is SNEGSKA (reference sequence). The CDR3 is CSARRRVAGLTDTQYF. For the CDR3, the DNA is TGCAGTGCTAGACGACGGGTAGCGGGACTAACAGATACGCAGTATTTT.

The rearrangement joins TRBV28 to TRBJ2-3; 7 bases align to TRBD1. The CDR3 has 17 amino acids. CDR1 is MDHEN and CDR2 is SYDVKM in the germline V gene. V lost 5 bases, J lost 3 bases, and 14 bases stayed unmatched. The chain's CDR3 is CASSHMRQGVWTDTQYF. The CDR3 nucleotides read TGTGCCAGCAGTCATATGAGGCAGGGGGTATGGACAGATACGCAGTATTTT.

This clonotype was counted only a few times. In nucleotides, the CDR3 is TGTGCCAGCAGCTTTGGGGGACAGACGACAGATACGCAGTATTTT. It encodes CASSFGGQTTDTQYF. The V gene is TRBV7-2, the J gene TRBJ2-3, with 7 bases lining up with TRBD1. Trimming at V came to 3 bases and at J to 3 bases, leaving 6 bases not matched to a gene. The CDR3 loop spans 15 amino acids. Germline V gives CDR1 SGHTA, CDR2 FQGNSA.

The CDR3, as DNA: TGCAGCGTTGATAAGTACAATGAGCAGTTCTTC. Its protein is CSVDKYNEQFF. V usage is TRBV29-1 and J usage is TRBJ2-1; D not resolved. Germline-derived CDR1 and CDR2 are SQVTM and ANQGSEA. This CDR3 has 11 residues. The V and J ends lost 3 bases and 4 bases respectively, with 4 bases between them.

This clonotype came up once. The chain employs TRBV15 and TRBJ2-1; D unresolved. The J call may be in error: the DNA end matches TRBJ2-7 better. The CDR3 is made up of 16 amino acids. Looked up from germline, CDR1 is LNHNV and CDR2 is YYDKDF (reference sequence). The CDR3 spells CATSRRLTDPNNEQYF. The CDR3 nucleotides read TGTGCCACCAGCAGGAGATTGACGGACCCTAACAATGAGCAGTACTTC.

The chain employs TRBV7-2 and TRBJ2-7, with D unresolved. The CDR3 consists of 15 residues. The V gene lost 2 bases and the J gene lost 6 bases, with 17 bases spanning the gap. Germline V lookup: CDR1 SGHTA, CDR2 FQGNSA. The CDR3: CASSLIIGRPTEQYF. The CDR3 DNA reads TGTGCCAGCAGCTTAATAATCGGGCGGCCCACCGAGCAGTACTTC.

With regard to this clonotype: The junction departs from germline at one end; a sequencing error may be responsible. The CDR3 region is CAVSESGTAISNQPQHF. The CDR3 DNA is TGTGCCGTCAGTGAGTCCGGGACAGCAATTAGCAATCAGCCCCAGCATTTT. V gene TRBV10-3 combines with J gene TRBJ1-5; 7 bases fit TRBD1. This CDR3 is built from 17 residues. CDR1 and CDR2 (germline): ENHRY, SYGVKD.

V gene TRBV3-1 combines with J gene TRBJ1-2, with 9 nucleotides matching TRBD1. Trimming cost V 1 base and J 8 bases; bases outside gene matches: 8. The length of the CDR3 is 15 residues. Germline CDR1 is LGHDT and CDR2 is YNNKEL (reference sequence). The DNA for the CDR3 is TGTGCCAGCAGCCAAGGAAGGACAGGGGTAGGAGGCTACACCTTC. This encodes CASSQGRTGVGGYTF.

The chain employs TRBV29-1 and TRBJ2-2; D unresolved. This CDR3 spans 12 amino acids. Germline CDR1 is SQVTM and CDR2 is ANQGSEA. The V end was cut by 4 bases, the J end by 8 bases, with 11 bases between. CDR3 sequence reads: CSVGALEGELFF. The DNA of the CDR3 is TGCAGCGTTGGGGCTTTAGAGGGGGAGCTGTTTTTT.